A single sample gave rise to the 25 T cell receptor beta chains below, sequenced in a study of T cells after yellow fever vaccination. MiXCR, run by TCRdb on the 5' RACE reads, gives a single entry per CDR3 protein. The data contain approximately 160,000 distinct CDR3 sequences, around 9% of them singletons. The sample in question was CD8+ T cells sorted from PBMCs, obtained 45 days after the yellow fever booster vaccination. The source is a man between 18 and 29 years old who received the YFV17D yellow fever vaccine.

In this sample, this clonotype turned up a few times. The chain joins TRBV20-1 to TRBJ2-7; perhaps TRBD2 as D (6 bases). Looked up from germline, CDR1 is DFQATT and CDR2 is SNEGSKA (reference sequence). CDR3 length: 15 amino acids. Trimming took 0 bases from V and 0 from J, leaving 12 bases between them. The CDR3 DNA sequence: TGCAGTGCTAGAGATGTGGGAGGACACTCCTACGAGCAGTACTTC. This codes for CSARDVGGHSYEQYF.

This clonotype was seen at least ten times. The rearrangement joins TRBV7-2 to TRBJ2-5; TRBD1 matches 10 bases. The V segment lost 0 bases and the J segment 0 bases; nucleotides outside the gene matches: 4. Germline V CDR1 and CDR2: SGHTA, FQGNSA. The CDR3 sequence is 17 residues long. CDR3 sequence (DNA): TGTGCCAGCAGCTTAGCTTATGGGACAGGGGACCAAGAGACCCAGTACTTC. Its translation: CASSLAYGTGDQETQYF.

The CDR3: CASSVQGGSYNEQFF. CDR3 bases: TGTGCCAGCAGCGTTCAGGGGGGGAGCTACAATGAGCAGTTCTTC. The chain combines TRBV9 with TRBJ2-1; the D call may be TRBD1 or TRBD2 (7 bases each). The CDR3 is 15 amino acids. CDR1 is SGDLS and CDR2 is YYNGEE in the germline V gene. The ends were cut back, 2 bases at V and 3 bases at J, with 12 bases in the middle.

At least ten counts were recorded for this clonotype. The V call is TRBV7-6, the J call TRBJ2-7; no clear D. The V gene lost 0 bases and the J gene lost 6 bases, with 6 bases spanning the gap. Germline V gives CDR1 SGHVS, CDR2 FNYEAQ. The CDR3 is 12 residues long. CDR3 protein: CASSLAESEQYF. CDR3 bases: TGTGCCAGCAGCTTAGCGGAAAGCGAGCAGTACTTC.

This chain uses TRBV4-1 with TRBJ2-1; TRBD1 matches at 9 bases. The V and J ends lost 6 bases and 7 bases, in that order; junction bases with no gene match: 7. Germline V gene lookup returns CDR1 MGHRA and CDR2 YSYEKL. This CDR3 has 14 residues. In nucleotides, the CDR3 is TGCGCCAGCAGTAAGACAGGGGGATTGAATGAGCAGTTCTTC. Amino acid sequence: CASSKTGGLNEQFF.

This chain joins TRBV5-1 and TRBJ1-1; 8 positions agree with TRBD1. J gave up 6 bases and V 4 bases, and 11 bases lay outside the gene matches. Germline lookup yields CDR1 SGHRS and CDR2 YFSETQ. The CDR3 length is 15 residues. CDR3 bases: TGCGCCAGCAGCCCCAGACAGGGGAATTTGGCTGAAGCTTTCTTT. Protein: CASSPRQGNLAEAFF.

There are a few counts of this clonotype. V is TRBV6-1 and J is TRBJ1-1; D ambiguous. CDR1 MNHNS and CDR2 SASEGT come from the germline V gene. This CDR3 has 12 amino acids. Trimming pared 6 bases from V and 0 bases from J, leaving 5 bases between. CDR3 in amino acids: CASRWVNTEAFF. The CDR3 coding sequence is TGTGCCAGCAGATGGGTGAACACTGAAGCTTTCTTT.

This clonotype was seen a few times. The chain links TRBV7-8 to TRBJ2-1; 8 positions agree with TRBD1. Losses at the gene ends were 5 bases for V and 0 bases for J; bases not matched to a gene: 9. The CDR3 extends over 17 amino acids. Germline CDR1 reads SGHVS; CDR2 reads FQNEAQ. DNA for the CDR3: TGTGCCAGCAGCCACAGGACAGGGCAGAGCTCCTACAATGAGCAGTTCTTC. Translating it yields CASSHRTGQSSYNEQFF.

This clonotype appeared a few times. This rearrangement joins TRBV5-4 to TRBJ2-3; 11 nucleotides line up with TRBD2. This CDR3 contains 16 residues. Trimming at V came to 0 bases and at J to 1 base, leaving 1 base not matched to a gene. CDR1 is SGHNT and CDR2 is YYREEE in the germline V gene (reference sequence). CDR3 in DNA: TGTGCCAGCAGCTTGGTACTAGCGGGGGGCACAGATACGCAGTATTTT. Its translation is CASSLVLAGGTDTQYF.

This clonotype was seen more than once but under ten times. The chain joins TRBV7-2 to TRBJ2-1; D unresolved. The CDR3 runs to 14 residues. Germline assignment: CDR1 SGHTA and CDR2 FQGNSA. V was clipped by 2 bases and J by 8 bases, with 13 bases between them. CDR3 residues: CASSLTRYVYEQFF. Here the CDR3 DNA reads TGTGCCAGCAGCTTAACCAGGTACGTGTATGAGCAGTTCTTC.

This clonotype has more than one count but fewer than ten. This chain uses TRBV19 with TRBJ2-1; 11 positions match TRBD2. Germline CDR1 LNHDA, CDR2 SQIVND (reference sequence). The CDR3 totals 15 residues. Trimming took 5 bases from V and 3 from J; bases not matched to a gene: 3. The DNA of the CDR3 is TGTGCCAGTAGTCATAGCGGGGGGGTCTACAATGAGCAGTTCTTC. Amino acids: CASSHSGGVYNEQFF.

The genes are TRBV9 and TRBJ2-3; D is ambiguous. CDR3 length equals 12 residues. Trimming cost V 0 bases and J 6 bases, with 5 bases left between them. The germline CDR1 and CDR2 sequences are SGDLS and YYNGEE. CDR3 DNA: TGTGCCAGCAGCGTAGAACCCGATACGCAGTATTTT. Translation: CASSVEPDTQYF. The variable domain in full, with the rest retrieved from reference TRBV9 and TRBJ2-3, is DSGVTQTPKHLITATGQRVTLRCSPRSGDLSVYWYQQSLDQGLQFLIQYYNGEERAKGNILERFSAQQFPDLHSELNLSSLELGDSALYFCASSVEPDTQYFGPGTRLTVL.

The CDR3 DNA reads as TGTGCCACCAGAGAATCGGAAGCCAACGAGCAGTACGTC. Its protein is CATRESEANEQYV. This sequence joins TRBV24-1 and TRBJ2-7, with unresolved D. Trimming removed 7 bases from V and 5 bases from J, with 14 bases in between. The CDR3 covers 13 residues. Germline V lookup: CDR1 KGHDR, CDR2 SFDVKD.

In DNA form, the CDR3 reads TGCGCCAGCAGCCAAGGGACTAGCGGGGGGCTGTACCAAGAGACCCAGTACTTC. Amino acids: CASSQGTSGGLYQETQYF. The chain joins TRBV4-3 to TRBJ2-5, with 14 bases that match TRBD2. There are 18 residues in the CDR3. The V segment lost 1 base and the J segment 0 bases; nucleotides outside the gene matches: 4. Germline V gene data show CDR1 as LGHNA and CDR2 as YSLEER.

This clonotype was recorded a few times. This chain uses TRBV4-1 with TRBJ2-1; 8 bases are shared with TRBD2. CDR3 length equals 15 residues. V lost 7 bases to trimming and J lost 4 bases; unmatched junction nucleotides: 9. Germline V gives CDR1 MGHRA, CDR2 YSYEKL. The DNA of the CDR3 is TGCGCCAGCACCCGTATGGAGCGGGGGTACAATGAGCAGTTCTTC. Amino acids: CASTRMERGYNEQFF.

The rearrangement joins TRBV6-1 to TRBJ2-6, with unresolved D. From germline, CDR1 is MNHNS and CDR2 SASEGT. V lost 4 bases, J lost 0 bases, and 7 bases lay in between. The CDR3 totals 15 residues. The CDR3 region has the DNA TGTGCCAGCAGTGGCCATACCTCTGGGGCCAACGTCCTGACTTTC. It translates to CASSGHTSGANVLTF.

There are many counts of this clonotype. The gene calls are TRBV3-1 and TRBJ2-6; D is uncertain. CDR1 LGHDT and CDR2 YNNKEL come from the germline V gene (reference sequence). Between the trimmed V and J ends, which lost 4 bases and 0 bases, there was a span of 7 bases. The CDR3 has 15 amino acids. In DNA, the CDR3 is TGTGCCAGCAGCCTGGCGAACTCTGGGGCCAACGTCCTGACTTTC. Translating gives CASSLANSGANVLTF.

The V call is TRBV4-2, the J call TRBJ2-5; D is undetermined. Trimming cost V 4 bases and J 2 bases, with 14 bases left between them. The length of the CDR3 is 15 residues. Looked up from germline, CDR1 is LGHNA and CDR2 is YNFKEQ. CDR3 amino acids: CASSPGRAVQETQYF. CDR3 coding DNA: TGTGCCAGCAGCCCTGGGCGTGCAGTGCAAGAGACCCAGTACTTC.

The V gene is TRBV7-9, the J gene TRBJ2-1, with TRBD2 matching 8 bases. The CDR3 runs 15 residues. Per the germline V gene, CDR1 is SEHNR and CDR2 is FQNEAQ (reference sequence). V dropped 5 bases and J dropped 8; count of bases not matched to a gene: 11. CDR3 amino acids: CASSRLAGGRDEQFF. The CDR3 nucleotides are TGTGCCAGCAGCCGTCTCGCGGGGGGCCGGGATGAGCAGTTCTTC. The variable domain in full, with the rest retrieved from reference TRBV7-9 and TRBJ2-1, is DTGVSQNPRHKITKRGQNVTFRCDPISEHNRLYWYRQTLGQGPEFLTYFQNEAQLEKSRLLSDRFSAERPKGSFSTLEIQRTEQGDSAMYLCASSRLAGGRDEQFFGPGTRLTVL.

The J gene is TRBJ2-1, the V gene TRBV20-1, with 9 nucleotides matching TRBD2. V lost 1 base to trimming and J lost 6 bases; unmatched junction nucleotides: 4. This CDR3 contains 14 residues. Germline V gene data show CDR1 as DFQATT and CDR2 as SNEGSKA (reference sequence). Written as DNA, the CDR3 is TGCAGTGCTAGAGGCCCTAGCGGGGTCAATGAGCAGTTCTTC. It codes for CSARGPSGVNEQFF.

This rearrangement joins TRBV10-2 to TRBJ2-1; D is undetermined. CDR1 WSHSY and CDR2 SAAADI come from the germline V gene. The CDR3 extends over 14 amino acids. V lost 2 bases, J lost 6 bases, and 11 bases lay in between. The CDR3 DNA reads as TGCGCCAGCAGTGAGGATGCCCCCTCCAATGAGCAGTTCTTC. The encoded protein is CASSEDAPSNEQFF.

The CDR3 bases are TGCGCCAGCAGCTTCAGGTATCCCACAGATACGCAGTATTTT. Amino acids: CASSFRYPTDTQYF. V usage is TRBV5-1 and J usage is TRBJ2-3; D is uncertain. CDR3 size: 14 residues. Per the germline V gene, CDR1 is SGHRS and CDR2 is YFSETQ. V lost 2 bases to trimming and J lost 2 bases, with 9 bases between them.

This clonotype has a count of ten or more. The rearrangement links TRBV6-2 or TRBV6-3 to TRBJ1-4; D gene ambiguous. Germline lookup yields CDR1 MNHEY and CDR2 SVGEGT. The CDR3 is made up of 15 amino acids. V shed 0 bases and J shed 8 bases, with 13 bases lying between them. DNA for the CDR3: TGTGCCAGCAGTTACTCCCTCCGGACCGACGAAAAACTGTTTTTT. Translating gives CASSYSLRTDEKLFF.

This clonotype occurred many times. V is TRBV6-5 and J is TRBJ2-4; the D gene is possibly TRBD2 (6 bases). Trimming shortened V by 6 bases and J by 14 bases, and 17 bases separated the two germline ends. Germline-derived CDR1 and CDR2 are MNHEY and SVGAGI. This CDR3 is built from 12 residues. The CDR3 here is CASRSGFWGEYF. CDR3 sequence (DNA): TGTGCCAGCAGATCAGGGTTTTGGGGGGAGTACTTC.

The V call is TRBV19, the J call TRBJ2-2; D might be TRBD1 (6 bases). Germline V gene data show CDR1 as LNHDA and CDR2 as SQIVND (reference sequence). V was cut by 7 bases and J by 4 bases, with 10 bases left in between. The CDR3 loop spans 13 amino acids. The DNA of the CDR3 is TGTGCCAGTATTGGGGGCAGCACCGGGGAGCTGTTTTTT. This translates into CASIGGSTGELFF.